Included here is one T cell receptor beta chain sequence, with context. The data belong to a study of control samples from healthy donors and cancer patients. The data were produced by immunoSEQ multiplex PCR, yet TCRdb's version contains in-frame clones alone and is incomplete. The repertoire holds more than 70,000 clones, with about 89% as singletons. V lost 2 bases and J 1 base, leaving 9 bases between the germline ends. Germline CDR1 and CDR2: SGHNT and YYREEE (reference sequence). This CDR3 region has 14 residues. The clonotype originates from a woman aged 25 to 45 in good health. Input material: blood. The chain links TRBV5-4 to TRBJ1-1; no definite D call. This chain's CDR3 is CASSFLTSNTEAFF. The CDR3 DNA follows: TGTGCCAGCAGCTTCCTAACGTCGAACACTGAAGCTTTCTTT.